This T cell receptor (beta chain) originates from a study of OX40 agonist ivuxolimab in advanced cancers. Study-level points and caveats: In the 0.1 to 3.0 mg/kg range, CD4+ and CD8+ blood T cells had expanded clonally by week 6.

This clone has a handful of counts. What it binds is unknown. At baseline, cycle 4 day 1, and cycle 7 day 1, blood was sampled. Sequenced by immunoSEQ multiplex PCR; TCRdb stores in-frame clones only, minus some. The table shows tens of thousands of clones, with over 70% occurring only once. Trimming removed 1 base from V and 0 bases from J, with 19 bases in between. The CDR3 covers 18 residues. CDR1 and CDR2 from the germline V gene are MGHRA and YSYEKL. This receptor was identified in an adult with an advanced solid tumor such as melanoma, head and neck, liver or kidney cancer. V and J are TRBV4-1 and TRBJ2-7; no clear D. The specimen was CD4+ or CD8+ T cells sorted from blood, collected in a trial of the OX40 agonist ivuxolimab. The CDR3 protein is CASSQGVLGKGRSYEQYF. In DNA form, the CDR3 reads TGCGCCAGCAGCCAAGGAGTCCTGGGTAAGGGTCGCTCCTACGAGCAGTACTTC.